The 7 T cell receptor beta chains in this list originate from one sample, sequenced in a study of early T cells in non-severe SARS-CoV-2 infection. A single record per CDR3 protein comes from TCRdb applying MiXCR to the 5' RACE reads. The sample yields fewer than 40,000 distinct CDR3 sequences, around 6.8% seen once. Here the sequenced sample was whole blood, taken at baseline. These receptors all come from an adult who was a healthcare worker with PCR-confirmed SARS-CoV-2 infection or an uninfected control (not recorded which).

The CDR3 nucleotides read TGTGCCACCAGTGAACAGGGCAATCAGCCCCAGCATTTT. Translated, it gives CATSEQGNQPQHF. The chain has TRBV24-1 and TRBJ1-5; tentatively, D is TRBD1 (5 bases). CDR3 length: 13 residues. Trimming stripped 4 bases from V and 2 bases from J, with 5 bases between. The germline V gene encodes CDR1 KGHDR and CDR2 SFDVKD.

In this sample, this clonotype turned up many times. This chain links TRBV7-9 with TRBJ2-5; D is unclear. This CDR3 is built from 11 residues. Per germline, CDR1 SEHNR and CDR2 FQNEAQ (reference sequence). Trimming took off 1 base at V and 5 bases at J, with 2 bases between the two ends. Here the CDR3 DNA reads TGTGCCAGCAGCTTAGTGGAGACCCAGTACTTC. Residues: CASSLVETQYF.

This clonotype has just a few counts. The chain carries TRBV5-1 and TRBJ2-1, with TRBD1 as a possible D gene (6 bases). Germline V gene lookup returns CDR1 SGHRS and CDR2 YFSETQ. CDR3 length: 15 amino acids. The germline V and J ends were trimmed by 4 bases and 0 bases, with 11 bases remaining between them. The CDR3 is CASSRADSSYNEQFF. For the CDR3, the DNA is TGCGCCAGCAGCCGGGCGGACAGCTCCTACAATGAGCAGTTCTTC. Looking up the rest from reference TRBV5-1 and TRBJ2-1 gives the full variable domain: KAGVTQTPRYLIKTRGQQVTLSCSPISGHRSVSWYQQTPGQGLQFLFEYFSETQRNKGNFPGRFSGRQFSNSRSEMNVSTLELGDSALYLCASSRADSSYNEQFFGPGTRLTVL.

This rearrangement joins TRBV10-3 to TRBJ2-3; 10 bases agree with TRBD2. Per germline, CDR1 ENHRY and CDR2 SYGVKD. The CDR3 contains 14 residues. V was pared by 10 bases and J by 1 base, with 5 bases of the junction left unmatched. The CDR3 protein is CASSGRLGTDTQYF. The CDR3 DNA follows: TGTGCCAGTAGCGGGAGGTTAGGCACAGATACGCAGTATTTT.

This clonotype was seen a handful of times. V usage is TRBV20-1 and J usage is TRBJ1-5, with 7 bases aligning to TRBD1. The CDR3 is 14 residues long. J lost 6 bases, V lost 4 bases, and 9 bases had no gene match. Germline-derived CDR1 and CDR2 are DFQATT and SNEGSKA (reference sequence). CDR3 in DNA: TGCAGTGCTACCAGGGGGGAGGAAATTCAGCCCCAGCATTTT. It specifies CSATRGEEIQPQHF.

This clonotype was counted only a few times. The rearrangement uses TRBV6-2 or TRBV6-3 and TRBJ2-1; perhaps TRBD2 as D (6 bases). The germline V and J ends were trimmed by 11 bases and 4 bases, with 15 bases remaining between them. This CDR3 comprises 13 residues. Per the germline V gene, CDR1 is MNHEY and CDR2 is SVGEGT. CDR3 sequence: CAVARDRYNEQFF. In DNA, the CDR3 is TGTGCCGTGGCGCGGGATCGATACAATGAGCAGTTCTTC.

This clonotype was recorded at least ten times. The chain has TRBV7-8 and TRBJ2-7, with TRBD2 as a possible D gene (6 bases). V was clipped by 2 bases and J by 0 bases, with 8 bases between them. This CDR3 spans 14 amino acids. Germline CDR1 and CDR2: SGHVS and FQNEAQ. CDR3 DNA sequence: TGTGCCAGCAGCTTAATGACTAGCTCCTACGAGCAGTACGTC. Protein product: CASSLMTSSYEQYV.